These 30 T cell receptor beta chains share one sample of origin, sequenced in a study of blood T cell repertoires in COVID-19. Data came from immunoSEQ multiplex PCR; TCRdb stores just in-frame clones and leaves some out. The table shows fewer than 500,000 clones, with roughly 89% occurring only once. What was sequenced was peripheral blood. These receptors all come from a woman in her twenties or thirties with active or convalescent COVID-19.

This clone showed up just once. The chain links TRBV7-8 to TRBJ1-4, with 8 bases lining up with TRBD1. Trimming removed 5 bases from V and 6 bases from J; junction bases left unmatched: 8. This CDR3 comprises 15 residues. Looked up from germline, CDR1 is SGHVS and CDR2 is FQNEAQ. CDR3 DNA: TGTGCCAGCAGCCTTGGACAGGGCGGTGATGAAAAACTGTTTTTT. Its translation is CASSLGQGGDEKLFF.

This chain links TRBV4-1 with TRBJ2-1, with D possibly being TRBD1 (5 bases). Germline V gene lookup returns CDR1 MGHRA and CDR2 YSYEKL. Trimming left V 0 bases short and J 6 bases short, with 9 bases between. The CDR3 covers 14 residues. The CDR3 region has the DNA TGCGCCAGCAGCCAAGAGGCAGGGTCCAATGAGCAGTTCTTC. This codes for CASSQEAGSNEQFF.

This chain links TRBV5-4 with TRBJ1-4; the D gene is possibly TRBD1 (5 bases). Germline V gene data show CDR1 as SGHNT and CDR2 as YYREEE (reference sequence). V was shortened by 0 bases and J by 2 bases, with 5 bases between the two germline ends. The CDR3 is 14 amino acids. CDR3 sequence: CASSLAGTNEKLFF. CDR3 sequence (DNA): TGTGCCAGCAGCTTGGCAGGGACTAATGAAAAACTGTTTTTT. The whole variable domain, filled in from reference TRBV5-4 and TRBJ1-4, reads ETGVTQSPTHLIKTRGQQVTLRCSSQSGHNTVSWYQQALGQGPQFIFQYYREEENGRGNFPPRFSGLQFPNYSSELNVNALELDDSALYLCASSLAGTNEKLFFGSGTQLSVL.

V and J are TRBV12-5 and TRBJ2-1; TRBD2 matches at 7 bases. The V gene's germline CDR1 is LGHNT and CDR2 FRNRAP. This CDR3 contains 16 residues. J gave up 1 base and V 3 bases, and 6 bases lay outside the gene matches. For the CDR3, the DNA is TGTGCTAGTGGTTTTTTAGCGGGTGGTTCCTACAATGAGCAGTTCTTC. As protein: CASGFLAGGSYNEQFF.

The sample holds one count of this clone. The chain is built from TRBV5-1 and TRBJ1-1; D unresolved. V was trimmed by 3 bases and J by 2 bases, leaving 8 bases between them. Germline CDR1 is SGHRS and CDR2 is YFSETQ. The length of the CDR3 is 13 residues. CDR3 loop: CASSSPLNTEAFF. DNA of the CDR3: TGCGCCAGCAGCTCACCACTTAACACTGAAGCTTTCTTT. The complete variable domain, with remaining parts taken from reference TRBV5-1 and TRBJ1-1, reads KAGVTQTPRYLIKTRGQQVTLSCSPISGHRSVSWYQQTPGQGLQFLFEYFSETQRNKGNFPGRFSGRQFSNSRSEMNVSTLELGDSALYLCASSSPLNTEAFFGQGTRLTVV.

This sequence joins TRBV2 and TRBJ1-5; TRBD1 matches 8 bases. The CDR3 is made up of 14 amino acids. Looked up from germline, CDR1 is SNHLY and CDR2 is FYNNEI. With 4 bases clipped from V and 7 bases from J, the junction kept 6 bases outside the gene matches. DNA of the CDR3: TGTGCCAGCAGTGCGGAGGGACAGGCCCAGCCCCAGCATTTT. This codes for CASSAEGQAQPQHF.

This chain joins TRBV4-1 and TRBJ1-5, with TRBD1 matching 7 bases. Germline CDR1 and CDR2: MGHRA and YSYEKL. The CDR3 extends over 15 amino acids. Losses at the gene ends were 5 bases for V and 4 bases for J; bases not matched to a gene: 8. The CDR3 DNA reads TGCGCCAGCAGCTCCCGGGACAGCGAAAATCAGCCCCAGCATTTT. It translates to CASSSRDSENQPQHF.

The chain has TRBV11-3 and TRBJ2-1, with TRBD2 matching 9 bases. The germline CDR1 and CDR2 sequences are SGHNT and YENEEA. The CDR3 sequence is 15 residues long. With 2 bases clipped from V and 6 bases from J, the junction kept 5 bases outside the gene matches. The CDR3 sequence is CASSLSGLASNEQFF. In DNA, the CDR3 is TGTGCCAGCAGCTTATCTGGACTAGCGTCCAATGAGCAGTTCTTC.

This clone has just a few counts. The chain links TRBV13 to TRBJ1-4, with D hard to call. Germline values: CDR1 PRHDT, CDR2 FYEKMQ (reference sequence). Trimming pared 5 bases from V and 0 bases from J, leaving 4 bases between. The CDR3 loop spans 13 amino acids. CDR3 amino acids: CASSPTTNEKLFF. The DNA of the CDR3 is TGTGCCAGCAGCCCAACAACTAATGAAAAACTGTTTTTT.

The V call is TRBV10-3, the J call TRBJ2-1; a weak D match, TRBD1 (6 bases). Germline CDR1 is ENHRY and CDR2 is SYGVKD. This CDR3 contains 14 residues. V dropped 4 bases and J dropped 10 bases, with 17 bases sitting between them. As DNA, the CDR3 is TGTGCCATCAGTGGGACAGTGGCGGAGGAGGAGCAGTTCTTC. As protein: CAISGTVAEEEQFF.

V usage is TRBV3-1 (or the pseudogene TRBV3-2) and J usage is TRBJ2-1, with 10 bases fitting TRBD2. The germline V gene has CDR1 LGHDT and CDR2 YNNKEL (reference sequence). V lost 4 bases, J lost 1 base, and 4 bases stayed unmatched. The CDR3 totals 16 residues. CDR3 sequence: CASSRSTSGSYNEQFF. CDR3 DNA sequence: TGTGCCAGCAGCCGATCGACTAGCGGGTCCTACAATGAGCAGTTCTTC.

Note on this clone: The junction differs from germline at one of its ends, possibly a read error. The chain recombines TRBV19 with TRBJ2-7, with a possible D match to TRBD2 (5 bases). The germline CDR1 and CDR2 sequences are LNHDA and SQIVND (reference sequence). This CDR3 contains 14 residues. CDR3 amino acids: CTSSAAGGYYEQYF. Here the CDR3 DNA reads TGTACCAGTAGTGCGGCAGGCGGGTACTACGAGCAGTACTTC.

The DNA of the CDR3 is TGCGCCAGCAGCTTAGGACTAGCGGGAGACCCCTACGAGCAGTACTTC. Translated, it gives CASSLGLAGDPYEQYF. The rearrangement joins TRBV5-1 to TRBJ2-7; 13 bases map to TRBD2. Trimming at V came to 2 bases and at J to 2 bases, leaving 4 bases not matched to a gene. There are 16 residues in the CDR3. Germline V gives CDR1 SGHRS, CDR2 YFSETQ.

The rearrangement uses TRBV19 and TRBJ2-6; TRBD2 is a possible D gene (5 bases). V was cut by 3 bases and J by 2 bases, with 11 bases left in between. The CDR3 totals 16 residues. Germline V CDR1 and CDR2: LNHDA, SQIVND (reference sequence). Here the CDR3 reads CASSIPGRTGANVLTF. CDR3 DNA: TGTGCCAGTAGTATCCCGGGGAGAACTGGGGCCAACGTCCTGACTTTC.

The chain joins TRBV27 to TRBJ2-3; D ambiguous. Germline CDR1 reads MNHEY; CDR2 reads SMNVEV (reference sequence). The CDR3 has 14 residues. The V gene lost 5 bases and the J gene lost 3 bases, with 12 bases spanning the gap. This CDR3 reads CASSRFPGTDTQYF. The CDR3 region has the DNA TGTGCCAGCAGTCGGTTCCCCGGGACAGATACGCAGTATTTT.

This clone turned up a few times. The CDR3 is CASSTGTGSNYGYTF. The CDR3 DNA reads TGCGCCAGCAGTACGGGGACAGGGAGTAACTATGGCTACACCTTC. The chain combines TRBV23-1 with TRBJ1-2; the match to TRBD1 covers 9 bases. TRBV23-1 is recorded as an ORF, its role being uncertain. The CDR3 extends over 15 amino acids. V lost 5 bases and J lost 1; bases outside the gene matches: 5.

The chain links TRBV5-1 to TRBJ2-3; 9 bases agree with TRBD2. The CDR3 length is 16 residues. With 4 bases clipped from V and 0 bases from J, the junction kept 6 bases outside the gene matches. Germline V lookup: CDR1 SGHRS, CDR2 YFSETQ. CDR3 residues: CASSLESGGSTDTQYF. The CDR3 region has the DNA TGCGCCAGCAGCCTAGAAAGCGGGGGGAGCACAGATACGCAGTATTTT.

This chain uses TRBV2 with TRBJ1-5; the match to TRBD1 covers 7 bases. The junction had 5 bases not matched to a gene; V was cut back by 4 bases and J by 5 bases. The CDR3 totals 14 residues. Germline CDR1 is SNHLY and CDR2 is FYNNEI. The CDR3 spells CASSVGQGDQPQHF. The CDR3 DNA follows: TGTGCCAGCAGTGTAGGCCAGGGGGATCAGCCCCAGCATTTT.

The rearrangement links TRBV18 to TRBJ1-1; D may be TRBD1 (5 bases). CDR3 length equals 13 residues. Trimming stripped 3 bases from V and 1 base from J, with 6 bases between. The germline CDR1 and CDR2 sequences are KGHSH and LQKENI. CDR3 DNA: TGTGCCAGCTCACCGACAGCGAACACTGAAGCTTTCTTT. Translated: CASSPTANTEAFF.

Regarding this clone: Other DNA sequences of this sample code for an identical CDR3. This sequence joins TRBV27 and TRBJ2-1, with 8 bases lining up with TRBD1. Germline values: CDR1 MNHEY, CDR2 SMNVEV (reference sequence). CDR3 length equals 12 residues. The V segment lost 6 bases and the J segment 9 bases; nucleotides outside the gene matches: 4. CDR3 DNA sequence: TGTGCCAGCAGCCTAGACAGGGGTGAGCAGTTCTTC. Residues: CASSLDRGEQFF.

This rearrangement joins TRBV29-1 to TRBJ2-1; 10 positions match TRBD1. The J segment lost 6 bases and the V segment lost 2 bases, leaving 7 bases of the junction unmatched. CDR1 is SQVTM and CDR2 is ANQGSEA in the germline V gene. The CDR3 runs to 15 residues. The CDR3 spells CSVERRDRGGNEQFF. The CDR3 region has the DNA TGCAGCGTTGAAAGGCGGGACAGGGGCGGCAATGAGCAGTTCTTC.

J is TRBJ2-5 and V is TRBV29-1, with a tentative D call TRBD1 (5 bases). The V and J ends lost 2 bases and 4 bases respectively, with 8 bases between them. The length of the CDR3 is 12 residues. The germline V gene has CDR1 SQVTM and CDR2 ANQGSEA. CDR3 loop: CSVESGSETQYF. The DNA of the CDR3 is TGCAGCGTTGAATCAGGGTCAGAGACCCAGTACTTC.

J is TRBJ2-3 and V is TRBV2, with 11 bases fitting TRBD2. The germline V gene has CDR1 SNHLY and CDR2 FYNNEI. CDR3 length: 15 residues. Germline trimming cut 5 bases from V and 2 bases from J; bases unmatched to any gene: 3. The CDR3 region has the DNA TGTGCCAGCAGTCCACTAGCGGGGGTCACAGATACGCAGTATTTT. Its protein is CASSPLAGVTDTQYF.

The CDR3 coding sequence is TGTGCCAGCAGCCAGGGACATCTTACTGAAGCTTTCTTT. This sequence encodes CASSQGHLTEAFF. This chain joins TRBV7-6 and TRBJ1-1; tentative D call: TRBD1 (6 bases). Germline V gives CDR1 SGHVS, CDR2 FNYEAQ. V was clipped by 5 bases and J by 5 bases, with 12 bases between them. This CDR3 is 13 amino acids long.

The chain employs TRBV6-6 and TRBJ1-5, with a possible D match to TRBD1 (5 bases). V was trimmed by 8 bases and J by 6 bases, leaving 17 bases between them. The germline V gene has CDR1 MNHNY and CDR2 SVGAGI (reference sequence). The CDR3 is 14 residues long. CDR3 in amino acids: CASRHRTTGQPQHF. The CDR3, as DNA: TGTGCCAGCCGGCATAGGACAACGGGTCAGCCCCAGCATTTT.

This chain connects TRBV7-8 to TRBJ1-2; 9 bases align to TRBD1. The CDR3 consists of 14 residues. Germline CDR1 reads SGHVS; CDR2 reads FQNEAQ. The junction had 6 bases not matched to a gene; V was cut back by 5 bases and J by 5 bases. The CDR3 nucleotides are TGTGCCAGCAGCCCACAGGGGGCAGGGTATGGCTACACCTTC. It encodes CASSPQGAGYGYTF.

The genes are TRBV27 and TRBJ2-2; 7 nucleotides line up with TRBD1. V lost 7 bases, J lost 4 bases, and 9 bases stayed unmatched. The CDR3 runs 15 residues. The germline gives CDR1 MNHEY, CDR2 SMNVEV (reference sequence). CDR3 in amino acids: CASKGAEVVTGELFF. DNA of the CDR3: TGTGCCAGCAAGGGGGCGGAGGTGGTCACCGGGGAGCTGTTTTTT.

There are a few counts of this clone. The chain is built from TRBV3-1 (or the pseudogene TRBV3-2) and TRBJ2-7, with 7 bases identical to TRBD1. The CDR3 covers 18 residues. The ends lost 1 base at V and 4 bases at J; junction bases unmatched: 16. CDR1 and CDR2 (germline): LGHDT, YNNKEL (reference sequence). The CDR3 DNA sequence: TGTGCCAGCAGCCAAGTACGGTCCGGGGACAGCCCCTCGTACGAGCAGTACTTC. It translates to CASSQVRSGDSPSYEQYF.

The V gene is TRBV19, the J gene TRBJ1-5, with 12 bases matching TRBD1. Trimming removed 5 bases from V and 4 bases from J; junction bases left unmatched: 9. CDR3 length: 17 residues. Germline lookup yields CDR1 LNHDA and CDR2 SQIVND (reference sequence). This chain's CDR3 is CASSLGTGGSLNQPQHF. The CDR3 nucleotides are TGTGCCAGTAGTCTCGGGACAGGGGGCTCTCTTAATCAGCCCCAGCATTTT.

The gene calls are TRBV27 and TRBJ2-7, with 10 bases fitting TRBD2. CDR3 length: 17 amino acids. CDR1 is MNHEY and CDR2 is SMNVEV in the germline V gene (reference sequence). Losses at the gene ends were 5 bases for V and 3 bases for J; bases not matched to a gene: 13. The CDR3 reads CASSPRTELAGYYEQYF. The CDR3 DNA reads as TGTGCCAGCAGTCCGAGGACAGAACTAGCGGGATACTACGAGCAGTACTTC.